These 15 T cell receptor beta chains were sequenced from one sample in a study of cytomegalovirus exposure and HLA in healthy donors. Primers: 60 Vbeta forward and 13 Jbeta reverse. Produced via immunoSEQ multiplex PCR; TCRdb's table is partial and in-frame only. The sample contains 110,000 or so clones, roughly three quarters of which appear only once. Sequenced material: PBMCs. The receptors derive from a woman aged 40-49 years in good health and CMV-seropositive.

About this clone: Within the sample, other DNA sequences also encode this same CDR3. This chain links TRBV10-1 with TRBJ1-1; perhaps TRBD1 as D (5 bases). Germline lookup yields CDR1 WNHNN and CDR2 SYGVQD (reference sequence). V was cut by 3 bases and J by 1 base, with 6 bases left in between. The CDR3 is 13 amino acids. Here the CDR3 DNA reads TGCGCCAGCAGTGACCAGGGGAACACTGAAGCTTTCTTT. Its protein is CASSDQGNTEAFF.

The chain recombines TRBV7-6 with TRBJ1-2; TRBD1 aligns across 7 bases. The J segment lost 4 bases and the V segment lost 5 bases, leaving 16 bases of the junction unmatched. From germline, CDR1 is SGHVS and CDR2 FNYEAQ. This CDR3 contains 17 residues. The CDR3 protein is CASSPDRPRGKGYGYTF. CDR3 in DNA: TGTGCCAGCAGCCCCGACCGCCCCAGGGGGAAGGGCTATGGCTACACCTTC.

The chain recombines TRBV2 with TRBJ2-3; 9 bases fit TRBD2. The CDR3 contains 14 residues. V lost 4 bases to trimming and J lost 3 bases; unmatched junction nucleotides: 2. Germline-derived CDR1 and CDR2 are SNHLY and FYNNEI. CDR3: CASSGRGGTDTQYF. CDR3 nucleotide sequence: TGTGCCAGCAGTGGGCGGGGGGGGACAGATACGCAGTATTTT.

The V gene is TRBV28, the J gene TRBJ1-2; the D gene is possibly TRBD1 (6 bases). Germline CDR1 and CDR2: MDHEN and SYDVKM. This CDR3 spans 14 amino acids. Trimming took off 3 bases at V and 8 bases at J, with 16 bases between the two ends. For the CDR3, the DNA is TGTGCCAGCAGTTTGGGTGGGACAACGAGGGGCTACACCTTC. Translated, it gives CASSLGGTTRGYTF.

The V call is TRBV27, the J call TRBJ1-4, with D maybe TRBD1 (6 bases). V lost 3 bases, J lost 5 bases, and 16 bases lay in between. This CDR3 is 16 amino acids long. Germline V gene lookup returns CDR1 MNHEY and CDR2 SMNVEV (reference sequence). The CDR3 sequence is CASSFKGESFNEKLFF. DNA for the CDR3: TGTGCCAGCAGTTTTAAGGGGGAGAGTTTCAATGAAAAACTGTTTTTT.

The J gene is TRBJ2-3, the V gene TRBV7-9; TRBD2 matches at 8 bases. Looked up from germline, CDR1 is SEHNR and CDR2 is FQNEAQ (reference sequence). The CDR3 is 16 amino acids. J gave up 2 bases and V 5 bases, and 9 bases lay outside the gene matches. CDR3 region: CASSKGSGGNTDTQYF. Here the CDR3 DNA reads TGTGCCAGCAGCAAAGGGAGCGGGGGAAACACAGATACGCAGTATTTT.

The rearrangement links TRBV6-1 to TRBJ2-3, with D possibly TRBD1 on 6 matching bases. V lost 3 bases and J 4 bases, leaving 14 bases between the germline ends. The length of the CDR3 is 15 residues. Germline V CDR1 and CDR2: MNHNS, SASEGT. DNA for the CDR3: TGTGCCAGCAGTGACAGGGGTTTTTCGTCAGATACGCAGTATTTT. It yields the protein CASSDRGFSSDTQYF.

This clone was picked up a small number of times. The chain carries TRBV6-5 and TRBJ1-2, with unresolved D. CDR3 length: 15 residues. CDR1 and CDR2 from the germline V gene are MNHEY and SVGAGI. The V and J ends lost 6 bases and 8 bases respectively, with 22 bases between them. The CDR3 reads CASRYLGGEGEGYTF. CDR3 DNA: TGTGCCAGCAGGTACCTTGGCGGGGAAGGAGAAGGCTACACCTTC.

This clone has a handful of counts. The chain joins TRBV6-5 to TRBJ2-2; 7 positions agree with TRBD1. This CDR3 has 15 residues. CDR1 is MNHEY and CDR2 is SVGAGI in the germline V gene. Trimming at V came to 6 bases and at J to 2 bases, leaving 6 bases not matched to a gene. The CDR3, as DNA: TGTGCCAGCAGGATACAGGGGACAAACACCGGGGAGCTGTTTTTT. It encodes CASRIQGTNTGELFF.

V and J are TRBV14 and TRBJ2-1; possible D gene TRBD2, 5 bases. Germline CDR1 and CDR2: SGHDN and FVKESK. The ends were cut back, 1 base at V and 4 bases at J, with 17 bases in the middle. CDR3 length: 17 residues. In DNA, the CDR3 is TGTGCCAGCAGCCAAGGGAGCGGACTGCTTTTTTACAATGAGCAGTTCTTC. Its translation: CASSQGSGLLFYNEQFF.

This clone was detected a few times. This sequence joins TRBV7-2 and TRBJ1-1; tentatively, D is TRBD1 (5 bases). The ends were cut back, 1 base at V and 7 bases at J, with 19 bases in the middle. The CDR3 runs to 16 residues. Per the germline V gene, CDR1 is SGHTA and CDR2 is FQGNSA. CDR3 residues: CASSLEGRGRGIEAFF. The CDR3 DNA reads as TGTGCCAGCAGCTTAGAGGGGAGAGGGAGGGGAATTGAAGCTTTCTTT.

This clone has just a few counts. The V call is TRBV7-2, the J call TRBJ1-6; 8 nucleotides agree with TRBD1. J gave up 10 bases and V 2 bases, and 4 bases lay outside the gene matches. Germline V gives CDR1 SGHTA, CDR2 FQGNSA. The CDR3 consists of 14 residues. CDR3 nucleotide sequence: TGTGCCAGCAGCTTACAGGGGGCAAGATCACCCCTCCACTTT. This gives the protein CASSLQGARSPLHF.

The V call is TRBV19, the J call TRBJ2-5, with TRBD1 identical over 8 bases. Looked up from germline, CDR1 is LNHDA and CDR2 is SQIVND (reference sequence). V lost 10 bases and J lost 9; bases outside the gene matches: 16. The CDR3 spans 14 residues. CDR3 bases: TGTGCCACCCTAGGAGGGGGACAGGCCGGCTCCCAGTACTTC. It codes for CATLGGGQAGSQYF. Full variable domain (remainder filled in from reference TRBV19 and TRBJ2-5): DGGITQSPKYLFRKEGQNVTLSCEQNLNHDAMYWYRQDPGQGLRLIYYSQIVNDFQKGDIAEGYSVSREKKESFPLTVTSAQKNPTAFYLCATLGGGQAGSQYFGPGTRLLVL.

The genes are TRBV27 and TRBJ2-6; D is possibly TRBD2 (5 bases). CDR3 length: 16 residues. V was pared by 5 bases and J by 0 bases, with 11 bases between. Germline assignment: CDR1 MNHEY and CDR2 SMNVEV (reference sequence). The DNA for the CDR3 is TGTGCCAGCAGTCGGGGTGATGCCTCTGGGGCCAACGTCCTGACTTTC. It is translated as CASSRGDASGANVLTF.

The chain joins TRBV7-2 to TRBJ1-5, with unresolved D. The CDR3 consists of 14 residues. V was pared by 1 base and J by 2 bases, with 6 bases between. The germline V gene encodes CDR1 SGHTA and CDR2 FQGNSA. The CDR3 reads CASSLVAGNQPQHF. DNA for the CDR3: TGTGCCAGCAGCTTAGTGGCAGGCAATCAGCCCCAGCATTTT.